Listed below are T cell receptor beta chains from one sample, sequenced in a study of blood T cell repertoires in COVID-19. Repertoires were generated with immunoSEQ multiplex PCR, while TCRdb's copy carries only in-frame clones and drops some. The repertoire holds about 180,000 clones, with approximately 92% as singletons. What was sequenced was PBMCs or T cells enriched from blood (not recorded which). Source of these receptors: a woman aged 40 to 50 with acute COVID-19. Both conserved end residues are part of each CDR3. D genes are given only for firm matches. Clone size is shown for a subset of rows, as once, few, many or a class of expanded clone.

CDR3 protein	CDR3 DNA	J gene	clone size	D gene	V gene
CASSPQRGGQVDTQYF	TGTGCCAGCTCACCACAGCGGGGGGGCCAGGTGGATACGCAGTATTTT	TRBJ2-3	.	TRBD2	TRBV18
CASRMDRTNYGYTF	TGTGCCAGCAGAATGGACAGGACGAACTATGGCTACACCTTC	TRBJ1-2	.	TRBD1	TRBV5-5
CASSQDQGLEGIDEQFF	TGTGCCAGCAGCCAAGATCAAGGACTAGAGGGCATCGATGAGCAGTTCTTC	TRBJ2-1	.	TRBD2	TRBV3-1/TRBV3-2
CASSGLGGQGFYEQYF	TGTGCCAGCAGCGGATTGGGGGGACAGGGATTCTACGAGCAGTACTTC	TRBJ2-7	.	TRBD1	TRBV7-9
CASSLSYRATNYGYTF	TGTGCCAGCAGCCTATCCTACAGGGCCACTAACTATGGCTACACCTTC	TRBJ1-2	.	.	TRBV3-1/TRBV3-2
CASSMYGTSNQPQHF	TGTGCCAGTAGTATGTACGGGACAAGCAATCAGCCCCAGCATTTT	TRBJ1-5	.	.	TRBV19
CASSLPDNEQFF	TGTGCCAGCTCACTCCCAGACAATGAGCAGTTCTTC	TRBJ2-1	once	.	TRBV18
CASSPIGSAGLPGELFF	TGTGCCAGCTCACCGATCGGGTCCGCGGGGTTACCCGGGGAGCTGTTTTTT	TRBJ2-2	.	.	TRBV18
CASSQAPGTSGNYEQYF	TGCGCCAGCAGCCAAGCGCCCGGGACTAGCGGGAACTACGAGCAGTACTTC	TRBJ2-7	.	TRBD2	TRBV4-1
CASSLDSYSYEQYF	TGCGCCAGCAGCTTGGACAGCTACTCCTACGAGCAGTACTTC	TRBJ2-7	.	.	TRBV5-1
CASSQDGGEGQDEQFF	TGCGCCAGCAGCCAAGATGGGGGGGAGGGCCAAGATGAGCAGTTCTTC	TRBJ2-1	.	TRBD2	TRBV4-3
CASSFERGALGKQFF	TGTGCCAGCAGTTTCGAGCGGGGGGCGTTAGGGAAGCAGTTCTTC	TRBJ2-1	.	TRBD2	TRBV28
CASSGRTGVNTEAFF	TGTGCCAGTAGTGGCCGGACAGGGGTGAACACTGAAGCTTTCTTT	TRBJ1-1	once	TRBD1	TRBV19
CASSLLESRFLTEAFF	TGTGCCAGCAGCCTATTGGAGTCCCGGTTTTTGACTGAAGCTTTCTTT	TRBJ1-1	.	.	TRBV11-2
CASSLVGQGNSPLHF	TGTGCCAGCAGCTTGGTGGGACAGGGGAATTCACCCCTCCACTTT	TRBJ1-6	.	TRBD1	TRBV5-4
CASSLDSLNTEAFF	TGTGCCAGCAGCTTGGACAGCCTGAACACTGAAGCTTTCTTT	TRBJ1-1	.	.	TRBV4-2
CASSSGPTVMTEAFF	TGTGCCAGCAGTTCCGGCCCGACAGTGATGACTGAAGCTTTCTTT	TRBJ1-1	.	.	TRBV3-1/TRBV3-2
CAISERDDRSGYTF	TGTGCCATCAGTGAGCGGGACGACAGGTCTGGCTACACCTTC	TRBJ1-2	.	.	TRBV10-3
CAWSVTSPGELFF	TGTGCCTGGAGTGTGACTAGTCCCGGGGAGCTGTTTTTT	TRBJ2-2	few	.	TRBV30
CASSAPGGSSGNTIYF	TGTGCCAGCAGTGCCCCAGGGGGCAGCTCTGGAAACACCATATATTTT	TRBJ1-3	.	TRBD1	TRBV28
CASSFSGAYEQYF	TGCGCCAGCAGCTTCTCAGGGGCCTACGAGCAGTACTTC	TRBJ2-7	.	.	TRBV5-1
CASSQDRSGRGTQYF	TGTGCCAGCAGCCAAGATCGAAGCGGGCGAGGGACCCAGTACTTC	TRBJ2-5	.	.	TRBV3-1/TRBV3-2
CASSPRGRGGEGYTF	TGCGCCAGCAGCCCCCGAGGTCGGGGGGGGGAAGGCTACACCTTC	TRBJ1-2	.	.	TRBV4-1
CASSLGQDYGYTF	TGTGCCAGCAGCTTAGGCCAGGACTATGGCTACACCTTC	TRBJ1-2	.	.	TRBV7-9
CASSWGGTSGRTDTQYF	TGTGCCAGCAGCTGGGGGGGGACTAGCGGGAGAACAGATACGCAGTATTTT	TRBJ2-3	.	TRBD2	TRBV7-6
CATKTDRVNTGELFF	TGTGCCACCAAAACGGACAGGGTGAACACCGGGGAGCTGTTTTTT	TRBJ2-2	.	TRBD1	TRBV11-1
CASRSTPGQSEKLFF	TGTGCCAGCAGATCAACCCCGGGACAAAGTGAAAAACTGTTTTTT	TRBJ1-4	.	.	TRBV3-1/TRBV3-2
CASSSRRLETQYF	TGTGCCAGCAGTTCCCGCAGGTTAGAGACCCAGTACTTC	TRBJ2-5	.	.	TRBV27